This T cell receptor (beta chain) derives from a study of cytomegalovirus exposure and HLA in healthy donors. Turning to this clone: Its antigen is still unknown.

V lost 3 bases to trimming and J lost 4 bases, with 15 bases between them. The germline gives CDR1 MDHEN, CDR2 SYDVKM. The CDR3 has 15 residues. Produced via immunoSEQ multiplex PCR; TCRdb's table is partial and in-frame only. The sample yields 35,000 to 55,000 clones, approximately 94% seen once. The study's findings and limits: Subsequent analysis found a tendency for first-cohort TCR clusters to co-occur within the 95 to 150 validation repertoires. The classifier reportedly diagnosed cytomegalovirus status with high specificity and sensitivity. Rare sequences made up most TCRs, while some public TCRs were found in many donors. Investigators reported approximately 150 TCR beta chains as tied to cytomegalovirus.

The genes are TRBV28 and TRBJ1-2, with D possibly matching TRBD1 (6 bases). This TCR came from a woman aged 18-29 years in good health and CMV-seronegative. The sequencing sample was made of PBMCs. The CDR3 DNA reads as TGTGCCAGCAGTTTGATACGACAGGCGCCCTATGGCTACACCTTC. Encoded protein: CASSLIRQAPYGYTF.